This TCR beta chain derives from a study of Graves' ophthalmopathy and Graves' hyperthyroidism. Investigators amplified TCR beta CDR3 regions from RNA transcripts. HTBI primers served in a first-round RT-PCR, which a second-round multiplex PCR followed. One entry per CDR3 protein results from TCRdb running MiXCR on the multiplex PCR reads. The top ten hold about 9.1% of the sample, which has about 210,000 distinct CDR3 sequences, roughly 27% seen once. The V segment lost 6 bases and the J segment 4 bases; nucleotides outside the gene matches: 3. The CDR3 extends over 15 amino acids. This clonotype was observed many times. Its antigen is not identified. Enrollment excluded any patients with other autoimmune diseases, uncontrolled infections, pregnancy or lactation. Diagnosis relied on clinical symptoms, serum thyroxine, TRAb, thyroid ultrasound and orbital computed tomography. Sampling approximately 10 ml of fresh peripheral blood provided the PBMCs.

Whole-study findings and limits: Most expanded thyroid clonotypes above 0.001 frequency also appeared in blood.

The sequence derives from a man aged 50 or older with Graves' ophthalmopathy. The specimen was peripheral blood. The chain employs TRBV12-3 or TRBV12-4 and TRBJ2-2, with 12 bases lining up with TRBD2. CDR3 loop: CASRGTSGPTGELFF. Here the CDR3 DNA reads TGTGCCAGCAGGGGGACTAGCGGGCCCACCGGGGAGCTGTTTTTT.